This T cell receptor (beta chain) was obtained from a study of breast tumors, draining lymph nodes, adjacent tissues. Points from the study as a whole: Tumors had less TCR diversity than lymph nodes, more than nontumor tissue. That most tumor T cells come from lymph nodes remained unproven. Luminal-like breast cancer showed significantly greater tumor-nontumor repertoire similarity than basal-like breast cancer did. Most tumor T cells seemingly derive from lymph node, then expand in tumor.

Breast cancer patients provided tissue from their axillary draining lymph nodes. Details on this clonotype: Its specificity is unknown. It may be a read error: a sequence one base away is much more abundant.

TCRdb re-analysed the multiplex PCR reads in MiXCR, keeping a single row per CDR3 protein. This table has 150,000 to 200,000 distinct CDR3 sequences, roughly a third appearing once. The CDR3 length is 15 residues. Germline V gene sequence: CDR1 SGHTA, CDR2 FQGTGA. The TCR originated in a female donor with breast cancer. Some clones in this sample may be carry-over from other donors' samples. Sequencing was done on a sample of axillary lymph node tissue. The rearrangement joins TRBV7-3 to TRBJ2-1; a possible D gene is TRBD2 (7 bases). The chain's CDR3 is CASSPLGGGVDEQLF. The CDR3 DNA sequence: TGTGCCAGCAGCCCTCTGGGGGGGGGCGTCGATGAGCAGCTCTTC.